These T cell receptor beta chains were read from a single sample in a study of shared clonotypes between healthy human individuals. The table came from immunoSEQ multiplex PCR; TCRdb's copy has only in-frame clones and leaves some out. The table lists over 2 million clones, 85% to 95% of them singletons. The sequenced sample was naive CD4+ T cells sorted from blood. Receptors originate from a man aged 18-30 years in good health. Both conserved end residues are part of each CDR3. The order of the fields is V gene, J gene, CDR3 protein.

>TRBV7-9|TRBJ1-4
CASTLTTGKNEKLFF
>TRBV2|TRBJ1-5
CASSERPLYSNQPQHF
>TRBV5-1|TRBJ1-5
CASSGGGRDQPQHF
>TRBV28|TRBJ1-2
CASRYPTANYGYTF
>TRBV6-1|TRBJ1-2
CASSSTGTRVGYTF
>TRBV28|TRBJ1-1
CASSFPRGWTEAFF
>TRBV29-1|TRBJ1-1
CSVEVPGQGNTEAFF
>TRBV6-1|TRBJ2-6
CASTPGANVLTF
>TRBV30|TRBJ2-6
CAWTPTGGEAGANVLTF
>TRBV6-6|TRBJ2-1
CASDGASNEQFF
>TRBV30|TRBJ1-6
CAWNAPSSPLHF
>TRBV11-2|TRBJ2-1
CASSPLRGLDEQFF
>TRBV28|TRBJ1-1
CASKPPQGTEAFF
>TRBV30|TRBJ1-2
CAWSVQGHYGYTF
>TRBV20-1|TRBJ2-3
CSAFGDTQYF
>TRBV11-2|TRBJ2-2
CASSLNTGELFF
>TRBV5-8|TRBJ2-3
CASSLAEELLSTDTQYF